The present T cell receptor beta chain was sequenced within a study of blood T cell repertoires in COVID-19. For the study at large: The United States, Italy and Spain provided the acute and convalescent COVID-19 samples. Sources were T cells, B-cell-depleted T cells, or PBMCs; the material itself was cDNA or gDNA.

The repertoire was sequenced with immunoSEQ multiplex PCR; TCRdb's copy has only in-frame clones and lacks some. The sample records 150,000 to 160,000 clones, 91% being singletons. Germline assignment: CDR1 MGHRA and CDR2 YSYEKL. Losses at the gene ends were 0 bases for V and 7 bases for J; bases not matched to a gene: 5. This CDR3 contains 15 residues. Sequenced sample: peripheral blood. The source is a man aged 45-60 years with acute or convalescent COVID-19. The chain has TRBV4-1 and TRBJ2-1, with 8 positions matching TRBD2. The CDR3 loop is CASSQDRGLVNEQFF. CDR3 DNA sequence: TGCGCCAGCAGCCAAGATAGGGGACTAGTGAATGAGCAGTTCTTC.